This TCR beta chain came from a study of T cell changes during pregnancy in multiple sclerosis. The table came from immunoSEQ multiplex PCR; TCRdb's copy has only in-frame clones and leaves some out. The sample consists of tens of thousands of clones, less than 95% of them appearing once. The receptor was derived from a female donor with multiple sclerosis, enrolled in a pregnancy study. Sequencing used CD4+ T cells from peripheral blood mononuclear cells, obtained in the third trimester of pregnancy.

CDR3 in DNA: TGTGCCAGCAGCCCATGGACTAGCGGGAGGAAGACCGGGGAGCTGTTTTTT. Protein product: CASSPWTSGRKTGELFF. The chain has TRBV9 and TRBJ2-2, with 14 bases aligning to TRBD2. V lost 4 bases, J lost 5 bases, and 7 bases stayed unmatched. The CDR3 totals 17 residues. Germline V lookup: CDR1 SGDLS, CDR2 YYNGEE.